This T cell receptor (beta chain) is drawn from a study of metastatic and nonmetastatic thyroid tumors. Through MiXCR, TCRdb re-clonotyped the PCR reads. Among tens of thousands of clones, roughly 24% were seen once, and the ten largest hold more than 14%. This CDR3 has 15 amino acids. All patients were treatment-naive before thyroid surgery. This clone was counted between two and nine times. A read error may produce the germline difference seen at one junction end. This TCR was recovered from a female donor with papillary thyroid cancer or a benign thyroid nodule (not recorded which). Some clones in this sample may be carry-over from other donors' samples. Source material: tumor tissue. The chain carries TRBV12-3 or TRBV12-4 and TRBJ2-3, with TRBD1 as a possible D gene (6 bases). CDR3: CAISLRGSVTDTQYF. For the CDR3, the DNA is TGTGCCATCAGTCTAAGGGGGAGTGTCACAGATACGCAGTATTTT.